This is a list of T cell receptor beta chains from one sample in a study of T cell repertoires in cytomegalovirus infection. Via MiXCR, TCRdb re-called the reads, giving one row per CDR3 protein. Here the sample spans more than 400,000 distinct CDR3 sequences, approximately 25% being singletons. The material sequenced was PBMCs. These receptors were collected from a human donor in good health (CMV status not recorded). Some clones in this sample may be carry-over from other donors' samples. Each CDR3 is given with its conserved first and last residue. A D gene is named only where the DNA matches it firmly. Rows may omit the clone size; those that give it use once, few, many or a size class.

CDR3nt,CDR3aa,v_gene,d_gene,abundance,j_gene
TGTGCCAGCAGCTTAACGGCGGGAGGCAACAATGAGCAGTTCTTC,CASSLTAGGNNEQFF,TRBV7-6,TRBD2,many,TRBJ2-1
TGTGCCAGCAGCCCAGGACAGGGGGCGAGAACTGAAGCTTTCTTT,CASSPGQGARTEAFF,TRBV7-6,TRBD1,-,TRBJ1-1
TGTGCCAGCAGCTTCTGGACTAGCGGGAGCACAGATACGCAGTATTTT,CASSFWTSGSTDTQYF,TRBV7-2,TRBD2,many,TRBJ2-3
TGTGCCAGCGGGACGGATAACTATGGCTACACCTTC,CASGTDNYGYTF,TRBV6-2/TRBV6-3,-,-,TRBJ1-2
TGCAGTGCTAGAGATCTATGGACTAGCGGGAGCAATGAGCAGTTCTTC,CSARDLWTSGSNEQFF,TRBV20-1,TRBD2,few,TRBJ2-1
TGTGCCTGGAACAGGGGGCGTATCAGGGTGAACACTGAAGCTTTCTTT,CAWNRGRIRVNTEAFF,TRBV30,TRBD1,-,TRBJ1-1
TGTGCCAGCAGCCCTCTCTCTGGGGCCAACGTCCTGACTTTC,CASSPLSGANVLTF,TRBV7-2,-,many,TRBJ2-6
TGTGCCAGCAGCCCCCCGGGACTAGCATTTAATGAGCAGTTCTTC,CASSPPGLAFNEQFF,TRBV7-2,TRBD2,-,TRBJ2-1
TGCAGCACCTCTAAGACCGAGAACTATGGCTACACCTTC,CSTSKTENYGYTF,TRBV29-1,-,few,TRBJ1-2
TGCGCCAGCAGCCATTTAGCGGGCCCCGCCGGGAATGAGCAGTTCTTC,CASSHLAGPAGNEQFF,TRBV4-1,TRBD2,-,TRBJ2-1